A single sample is the source of the 9 T cell receptor beta chains below, sequenced in a study of T-cell reconstitution after alpha-beta-depleted transplantation in children (TCRdb year 2016). In the paper's terms, the treatment or condition label means: allogeneic hematopoietic cell transplantation with graft depleted of TCRalphabeta T cells and CD19 B cells. The library came from PCR. Instrument on record: Illumina HiSeq 2500. To normalize quantification of the TCRbeta repertoire, the TCR libraries were built with molecular barcoding that relied on unique molecular identifiers. TCRdb itself trimmed the public reads at Q25 with fastp, ran MiXCR and retained productive beta chains. Records with the same CDR3 protein are collapsed into one entry carrying the most frequent genes and DNA. The sample table shows 450,000 to 700,000 distinct CDR3 sequences, and 20% to 30% are seen once. Around a third of the sample comes from the top ten.

Material: PBMCs, obtained before TCRalphabeta/CD19-depleted stem cell transplant. These receptors were collected from a boy in the first two years of life with Wiskott-Aldrich syndrome, due to receive a stem cell transplant.

This clonotype was observed a few times. The chain couples TRBV20-1 to TRBJ2-1; the match to TRBD2 covers 9 bases. With V trimmed by 5 bases and J by 10 bases, 15 bases remained unmatched. CDR3 length equals 15 residues. Germline assignment: CDR1 DFQATT and CDR2 SNEGSKA (reference sequence). The CDR3 DNA reads TGCAGTGCTGCCCCCCCGGTGGGACTAGCTAAGGAGCAGTTCTTC. Protein sequence: CSAAPPVGLAKEQFF.

V usage is TRBV12-3 or TRBV12-4 and J usage is TRBJ2-1; 7 bases fit TRBD1. The junction had 5 bases not matched to a gene; V was cut back by 3 bases and J by 6 bases. The CDR3 covers 14 residues. Here the CDR3 DNA reads TGTGCCAGCAGTTTCCGACAGGGTGTCAATGAGCAGTTCTTC. This sequence encodes CASSFRQGVNEQFF.

V and J are TRBV4-1 and TRBJ2-3; D possibly corresponds to TRBD2 (5 bases). Per the germline V gene, CDR1 is MGHRA and CDR2 is YSYEKL. This CDR3 is 17 amino acids long. V was cut by 0 bases and J by 2 bases, with 15 bases left in between. This CDR3 is CASSQDLVASSTDTQYF. The CDR3 DNA reads as TGCGCCAGCAGCCAAGATCTCGTGGCTAGCTCCACAGATACGCAGTATTTT.

This clonotype was seen a few times. Its ends do not fully match the called genes, so a read error is possible. This chain uses TRBV6-1 with TRBJ2-3; D unresolved. This CDR3 is built from 17 residues. Germline CDR1 MNHNS, CDR2 SASEGT. The CDR3: CAISEVAITAGTDTQYF. Written as DNA, the CDR3 is TGTGCCATCAGTGAGGTCGCTATAACGGCTGGCACAGATACGCAGTATTTT.

This clonotype was found a few times. The V gene is TRBV5-1, the J gene TRBJ1-4; D gene uncertain. The germline V gene has CDR1 SGHRS and CDR2 YFSETQ. V lost 0 bases and J lost 5, with 8 bases in between. CDR3 length: 14 residues. The CDR3 nucleotides read TGCGCCAGCAGCTTGGAGAGGCCCAATGAAAAACTGTTTTTT. It yields the protein CASSLERPNEKLFF. The full variable domain, its missing parts supplied by reference TRBV5-1 and TRBJ1-4, is KAGVTQTPRYLIKTRGQQVTLSCSPISGHRSVSWYQQTPGQGLQFLFEYFSETQRNKGNFPGRFSGRQFSNSRSEMNVSTLELGDSALYLCASSLERPNEKLFFGSGTQLSVL.

This clonotype was counted between two and nine times. The V gene is TRBV10-3, the J gene TRBJ2-3; either TRBD1 or TRBD2 may fit D (6 bases each). Looked up from germline, CDR1 is ENHRY and CDR2 is SYGVKD. The CDR3 is 17 residues long. The V end was cut by 2 bases, the J end by 0 bases, with 15 bases between. In DNA, the CDR3 is TGTGCCATCAGTGAGAGAAGGGGGGTGCCTAGCACAGATACGCAGTATTTT. As protein: CAISERRGVPSTDTQYF.

This chain connects TRBV6-1 to TRBJ2-7, with 7 nucleotides matching TRBD1. Germline V CDR1 and CDR2: MNHNS, SASEGT. J was trimmed by 2 bases and V by 6 bases; bases with no gene match: 7. CDR3 size: 14 residues. This CDR3 is CASSPRDSTYEQYF. The CDR3, as DNA: TGTGCCAGCAGCCCGAGGGACAGTACCTACGAGCAGTACTTC.

The chain has TRBV5-1 and TRBJ2-5; the match to TRBD2 covers 13 bases. Unmatched junction bases numbered 4, after V lost 2 bases and J lost 3 bases. The V gene's germline CDR1 is SGHRS and CDR2 YFSETQ. CDR3 size: 16 residues. Written as DNA, the CDR3 is TGCGCCAGCAGCTTCGCCGGGACTAGCGGGAAAGAGACCCAGTACTTC. Its translation: CASSFAGTSGKETQYF.

The chain couples TRBV20-1 to TRBJ2-7; TRBD2 is a possible D gene (7 bases). V shed 5 bases and J shed 4 bases, with 21 bases lying between them. CDR1 is DFQATT, CDR2 SNEGSKA, per germline (reference sequence). The CDR3 covers 15 residues. In DNA form, the CDR3 reads TGCAGTGCTGCCCCTAGCGGCAGGGGTTCTTACGAGCAGTACTTC. Its protein is CSAAPSGRGSYEQYF.